What follows are 14 T cell receptor beta chains derived from one specimen sequenced in a study of T cell responses to AZD1222 COVID-19 vaccine. Assay used: immunoSEQ multiplex PCR; TCRdb lists only in-frame clones, some missing. The data hold 110,000 or so clones, with about 86% observed a single time. Sample: peripheral blood, taken on day 0 of AZD1222 vaccination. The origin of the receptors is an adult in good health.

The chain joins TRBV19 to TRBJ2-2; the match to TRBD2 covers 10 bases. CDR1 and CDR2 (germline): LNHDA, SQIVND (reference sequence). The CDR3 is 15 amino acids. Unmatched junction bases numbered 5, after V lost 6 bases and J lost 4 bases. CDR3 residues: CASRTSGMSTGELFF. CDR3 bases: TGTGCCAGTAGAACTAGCGGGATGAGCACCGGGGAGCTGTTTTTT.

The V gene is TRBV9, the J gene TRBJ1-5; D is ambiguous. Trimming shortened V by 0 bases and J by 4 bases, and 8 bases separated the two germline ends. CDR3 length equals 14 residues. The germline V gene encodes CDR1 SGDLS and CDR2 YYNGEE. In nucleotides, the CDR3 is TGTGCCAGCAGCGTAGCTGACACAAATCAGCCCCAGCATTTT. Amino acid sequence: CASSVADTNQPQHF.

The CDR3 region is CASSGQDGETQYF. The CDR3 DNA follows: TGCGCCAGCAGCGGACAGGACGGAGAGACCCAGTACTTC. The rearrangement uses TRBV5-1 and TRBJ2-5; 7 bases fit TRBD1. The CDR3 is made up of 13 amino acids. J gave up 4 bases and V 4 bases, and 4 bases lay outside the gene matches. Germline CDR1 reads SGHRS; CDR2 reads YFSETQ.

This clone was seen once. The gene calls are TRBV28 and TRBJ1-1; D gene uncertain. Germline V gene sequence: CDR1 MDHEN, CDR2 SYDVKM. CDR3 length: 18 amino acids. V was clipped by 5 bases and J by 0 bases, with 22 bases between them. CDR3 sequence (DNA): TGTGCCAGCAGTCTATCTAGCCCCCGGACCGTTATGAACACTGAAGCTTTCTTT. Its translation is CASSLSSPRTVMNTEAFF.

The chain is built from TRBV4-1 and TRBJ2-7; D uncertain. The CDR3 loop spans 14 amino acids. Germline V lookup: CDR1 MGHRA, CDR2 YSYEKL. V was pared by 5 bases and J by 5 bases, with 16 bases between. CDR3 in DNA: TGCGCCAGCAGCTTGTCCTACCTCAGGCACGAGCAGTACTTC. It is translated as CASSLSYLRHEQYF.

The rearrangement uses TRBV12-3 or TRBV12-4 and TRBJ1-6; D unclear. V was pared by 1 base and J by 12 bases, with 10 bases between. The CDR3 consists of 13 residues. The CDR3 protein is CASSLGEGGPLHF. CDR3 nucleotide sequence: TGTGCCAGCAGTTTAGGGGAGGGAGGACCCCTCCACTTT.

This rearrangement joins TRBV21-1 to TRBJ1-6; no DNA check was done on the table's D call, TRBD1. TRBV21-1 is designated a pseudogene. The CDR3 has 21 residues. The CDR3 loop is CASSKALASTRQGHCNSPLHF. Here the CDR3 DNA reads TGTGCCAGCAGCAAAGCCCTGGCCTCAACTCGACAGGGACATTGTAATTCACCCCTCCACTTT.

The rearrangement uses TRBV27 and TRBJ1-1; D is possibly TRBD1 (6 bases). The CDR3 covers 14 residues. Germline-derived CDR1 and CDR2 are MNHEY and SMNVEV (reference sequence). V shed 3 bases and J shed 1 base, with 9 bases lying between them. CDR3 DNA sequence: TGTGCCAGCAGTTTTACAGGGACGAACACTGAAGCTTTCTTT. Its translation is CASSFTGTNTEAFF.

The DNA of the CDR3 is TGTGCCAGCAGCCCGATTCCCAGGGACGAGCAGTTCTTC. It translates to CASSPIPRDEQFF. The chain combines TRBV7-3 with TRBJ2-1; D possibly matches TRBD1 or TRBD2 (5 bases each). Germline V CDR1 and CDR2: SGHTA, FQGTGA. Trimming cost V 5 bases and J 10 bases, with 15 bases left between them. The CDR3 contains 13 residues. Based on the CDR3 plus reference TRBV7-3 and TRBJ2-1, the full variable domain is GAGVSQTPSNKVTEKGKYVELRCDPISGHTALYWYRQSLGQGPEFLIYFQGTGAADDSGLPNDRFFAVRPEGSVSTLKIQRTERGDSAVYLCASSPIPRDEQFFGPGTRLTVL.

The V gene is TRBV5-1, the J gene TRBJ2-7, with a possible D match to TRBD2 (6 bases). The CDR3 is 15 amino acids. Trimming left V 0 bases short and J 6 bases short, with 16 bases between. Germline values: CDR1 SGHRS, CDR2 YFSETQ. DNA of the CDR3: TGCGCCAGCAGCTTGGGCCAGGGAGGAGGGCGCGAGCAGTACTTC. The encoded protein is CASSLGQGGGREQYF.

This clone occurred a few times. The chain recombines TRBV3-1 (or the pseudogene TRBV3-2) with TRBJ2-3; 13 bases fit TRBD2. Germline V gene data show CDR1 as LGHDT and CDR2 as YNNKEL (reference sequence). V trimming: 0 bases; J trimming: 1 base; junction bases outside the gene matches: 4. The CDR3 extends over 18 amino acids. Here the CDR3 reads CASSQETSGRSRTDTQYF. The CDR3 DNA sequence: TGTGCCAGCAGCCAAGAGACTAGCGGGAGGTCCCGCACAGATACGCAGTATTTT.

The chain is built from TRBV7-3 and TRBJ2-7; D may be TRBD2 (6 bases). Looked up from germline, CDR1 is SGHTA and CDR2 is FQGTGA. Trimming took 4 bases from V and 6 from J, leaving 13 bases between them. The CDR3 totals 13 residues. The CDR3 region has the DNA TGTGCCAGCAGCTCGACAGCGGGCGGCGAGCAGTACTTC. This encodes CASSSTAGGEQYF.

This clone was observed once. V usage is TRBV6-5 and J usage is TRBJ1-1, with no clear D. The V and J ends lost 2 bases and 1 base respectively, with 2 bases between them. The CDR3 length is 12 residues. In germline, CDR1 is MNHEY, CDR2 SVGAGI. The DNA for the CDR3 is TGTGCCAGCAGTTACAAGAACACTGAAGCTTTCTTT. Translated, it gives CASSYKNTEAFF.

The chain has TRBV5-6 and TRBJ2-7, with 7 bases lining up with TRBD1. The J segment lost 8 bases and the V segment lost 2 bases, leaving 4 bases of the junction unmatched. CDR1 is SGHDT, CDR2 YYEEEE, per germline. The CDR3 runs to 12 residues. CDR3 in DNA: TGTGCCAGCAGCTTAAGACAGGGCCAGCAGTACTTC. Translation gives CASSLRQGQQYF.